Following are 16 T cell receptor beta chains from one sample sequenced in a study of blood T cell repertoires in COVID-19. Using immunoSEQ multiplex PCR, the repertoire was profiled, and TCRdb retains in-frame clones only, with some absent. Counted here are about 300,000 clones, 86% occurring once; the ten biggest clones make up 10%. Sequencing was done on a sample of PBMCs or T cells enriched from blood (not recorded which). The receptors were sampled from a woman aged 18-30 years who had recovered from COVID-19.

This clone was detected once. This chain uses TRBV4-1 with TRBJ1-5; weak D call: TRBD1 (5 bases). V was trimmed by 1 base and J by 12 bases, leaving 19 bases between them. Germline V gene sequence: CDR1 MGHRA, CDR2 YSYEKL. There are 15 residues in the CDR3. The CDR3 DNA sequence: TGCGCCAGCAGCCAAGTAGGCGGGACCCCAAGGCGCCAGCATTTT. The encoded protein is CASSQVGGTPRRQHF.

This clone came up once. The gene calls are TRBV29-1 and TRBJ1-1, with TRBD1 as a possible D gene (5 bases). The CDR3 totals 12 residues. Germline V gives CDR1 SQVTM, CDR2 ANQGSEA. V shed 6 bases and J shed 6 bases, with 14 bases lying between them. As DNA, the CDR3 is TGCAGCGTGCAGGGTAGTTTTGCTGAAGCTTTCTTT. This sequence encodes CSVQGSFAEAFF.

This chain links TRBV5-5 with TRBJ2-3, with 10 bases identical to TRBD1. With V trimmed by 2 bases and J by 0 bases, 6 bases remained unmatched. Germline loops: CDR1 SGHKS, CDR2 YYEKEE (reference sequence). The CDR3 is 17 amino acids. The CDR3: CASSFRGQGTSTDTQYF. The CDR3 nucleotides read TGTGCCAGCAGCTTCAGGGGACAGGGGACGAGCACAGATACGCAGTATTTT.

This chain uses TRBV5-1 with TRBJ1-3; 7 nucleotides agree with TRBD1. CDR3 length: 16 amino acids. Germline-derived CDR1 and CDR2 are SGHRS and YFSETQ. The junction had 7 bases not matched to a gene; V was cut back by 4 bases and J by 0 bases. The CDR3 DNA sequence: TGCGCCAGCAGCCCGGGACAGTTTTTCTCTGGAAACACCATATATTTT. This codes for CASSPGQFFSGNTIYF.

The CDR3 DNA sequence: TGTGCCAGCAGCCGAAAAGTGACAGGGCATGAAGCTTTCTTT. Amino acid sequence: CASSRKVTGHEAFF. The V call is TRBV5-4, the J call TRBJ1-1; 7 bases are a match to TRBD1. Looked up from germline, CDR1 is SGHNT and CDR2 is YYREEE (reference sequence). The CDR3 runs to 14 residues. V shed 4 bases and J 7 bases; nucleotides not matched to a gene: 10.

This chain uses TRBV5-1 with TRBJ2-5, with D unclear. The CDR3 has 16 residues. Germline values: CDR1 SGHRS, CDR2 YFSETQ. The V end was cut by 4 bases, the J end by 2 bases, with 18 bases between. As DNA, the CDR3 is TGCGCCAGCAGCGGTGACGTCCGAACAGATCAAGAGACCCAGTACTTC. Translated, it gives CASSGDVRTDQETQYF.

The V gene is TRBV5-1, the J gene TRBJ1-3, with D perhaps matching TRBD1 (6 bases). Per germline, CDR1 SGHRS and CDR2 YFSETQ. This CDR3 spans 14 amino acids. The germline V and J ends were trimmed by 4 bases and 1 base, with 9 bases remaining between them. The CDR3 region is CASSPGESGNTIYF. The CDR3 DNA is TGCGCCAGCAGCCCAGGGGAATCTGGAAACACCATATATTTT.

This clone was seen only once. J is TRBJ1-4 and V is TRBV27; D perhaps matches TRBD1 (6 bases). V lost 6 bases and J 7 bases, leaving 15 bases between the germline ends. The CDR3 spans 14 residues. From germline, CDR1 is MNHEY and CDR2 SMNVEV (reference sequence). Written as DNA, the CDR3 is TGTGCCAGCAGCCCGAGGGGGTCGGTTGAAAAACTGTTTTTT. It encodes CASSPRGSVEKLFF.

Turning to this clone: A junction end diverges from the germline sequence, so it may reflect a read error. CDR3 protein: CAISDGNTEAFF. DNA of the CDR3: TGTGCCATCAGTGACGGGAACACTGAGGCTTTCTTT. The V and J genes are TRBV10-3 and TRBJ1-1; D is undetermined. The CDR3 length is 12 residues. CDR1 ENHRY and CDR2 SYGVKD come from the germline V gene.

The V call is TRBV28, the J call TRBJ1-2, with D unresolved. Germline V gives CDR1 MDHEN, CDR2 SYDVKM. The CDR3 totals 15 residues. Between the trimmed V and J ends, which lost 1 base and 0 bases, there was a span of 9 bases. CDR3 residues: CASSLSQATNYGYTF. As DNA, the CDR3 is TGTGCCAGCAGTTTATCCCAGGCAACTAACTATGGCTACACCTTC.

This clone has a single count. CDR3 residues: CAWTISTDTQYF. Written as DNA, the CDR3 is TGTGCCTGGACCATTAGCACAGATACGCAGTATTTT. V is TRBV30 and J is TRBJ2-3; no firm D call. CDR1 is GTSNPN and CDR2 is SVGIG in the germline V gene (reference sequence). V dropped 4 bases and J dropped 0 bases, with 5 bases sitting between them. There are 12 residues in the CDR3.

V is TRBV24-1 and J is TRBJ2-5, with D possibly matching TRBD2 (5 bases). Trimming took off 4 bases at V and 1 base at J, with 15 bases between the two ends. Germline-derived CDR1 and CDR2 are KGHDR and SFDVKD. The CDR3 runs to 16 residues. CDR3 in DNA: TGTGCCACCAGTGACCCCGGGATGGGGTCCCAAGAGACCCAGTACTTC. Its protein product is CATSDPGMGSQETQYF.

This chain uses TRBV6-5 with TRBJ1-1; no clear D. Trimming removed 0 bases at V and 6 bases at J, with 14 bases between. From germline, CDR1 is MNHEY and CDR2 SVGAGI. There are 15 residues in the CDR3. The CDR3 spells CASSYSYPVRSEAFF. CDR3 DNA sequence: TGTGCCAGCAGTTACTCGTACCCCGTCAGGTCTGAAGCTTTCTTT.

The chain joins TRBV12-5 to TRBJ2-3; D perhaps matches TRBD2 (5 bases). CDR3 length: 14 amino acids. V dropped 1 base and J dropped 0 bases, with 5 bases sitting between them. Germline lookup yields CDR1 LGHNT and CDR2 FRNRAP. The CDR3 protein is CASGLGTSTDTQYF. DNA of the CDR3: TGTGCTAGTGGTTTGGGGACTAGCACAGATACGCAGTATTTT.

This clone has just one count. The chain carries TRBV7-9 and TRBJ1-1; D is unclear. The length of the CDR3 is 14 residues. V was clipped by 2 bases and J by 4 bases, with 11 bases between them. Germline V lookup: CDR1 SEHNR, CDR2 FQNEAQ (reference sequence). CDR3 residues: CASSLSFRSTEAFF. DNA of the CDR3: TGTGCCAGCAGCTTAAGTTTCAGATCCACTGAAGCTTTCTTT.

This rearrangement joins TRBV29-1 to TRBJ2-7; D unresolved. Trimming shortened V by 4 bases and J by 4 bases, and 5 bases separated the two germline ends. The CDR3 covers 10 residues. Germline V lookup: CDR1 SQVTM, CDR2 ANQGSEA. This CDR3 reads CSVGAYEQYF. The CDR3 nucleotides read TGCAGCGTTGGAGCATACGAGCAGTACTTC.